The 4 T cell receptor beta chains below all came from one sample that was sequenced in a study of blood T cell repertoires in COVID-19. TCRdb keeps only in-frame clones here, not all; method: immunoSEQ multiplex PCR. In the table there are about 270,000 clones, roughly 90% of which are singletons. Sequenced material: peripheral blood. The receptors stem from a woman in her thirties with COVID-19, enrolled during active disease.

Here the CDR3 reads CASSIGTVYGYTF. CDR3 coding DNA: TGTGCCAGTAGTATAGGGACAGTCTATGGCTACACCTTC. The J gene is TRBJ1-2, the V gene TRBV19; a possible D gene is TRBD1 (6 bases). Trimming stripped 1 base from V and 4 bases from J, with 7 bases between. This CDR3 has 13 residues. The germline V gene encodes CDR1 LNHDA and CDR2 SQIVND (reference sequence).

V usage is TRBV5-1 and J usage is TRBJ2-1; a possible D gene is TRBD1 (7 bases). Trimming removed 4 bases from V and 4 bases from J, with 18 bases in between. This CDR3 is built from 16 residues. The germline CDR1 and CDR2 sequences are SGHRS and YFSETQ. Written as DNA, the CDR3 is TGCGCCAGCAGCCCAATCCCGACAGGGACTTACAATGAGCAGTTCTTC. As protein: CASSPIPTGTYNEQFF.

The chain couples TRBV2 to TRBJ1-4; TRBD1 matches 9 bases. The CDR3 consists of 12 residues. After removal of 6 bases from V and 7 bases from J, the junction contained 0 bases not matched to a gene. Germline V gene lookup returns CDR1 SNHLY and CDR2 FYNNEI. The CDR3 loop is CASRGQGEKLFF. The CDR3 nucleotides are TGTGCCAGCAGGGGACAGGGTGAAAAACTGTTTTTT.

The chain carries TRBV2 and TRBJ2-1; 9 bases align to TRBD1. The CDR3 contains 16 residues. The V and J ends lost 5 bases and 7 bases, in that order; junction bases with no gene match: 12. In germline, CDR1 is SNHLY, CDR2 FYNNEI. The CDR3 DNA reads TGTGCCAGCAGTAAACACCGGGACAGGGAGAGAAATGAGCAGTTCTTC. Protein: CASSKHRDRERNEQFF.